This TCR beta chain was identified during a study of T cell repertoires in cytomegalovirus infection. Study results and limitations: What dominated the ex vivo response were HLA-C-restricted CMV-specific TCR beta clonotypes.

TCRdb re-called the reads with MiXCR, one entry per CDR3 protein. This table holds a few hundred thousand distinct CDR3 sequences, roughly an eighth found once. The V gene's germline CDR1 is SGDLS and CDR2 YYNGEE. V was trimmed by 7 bases and J by 1 base, leaving 6 bases between them. The CDR3 contains 13 residues. This clonotype was seen ten or more times. The antigen remains unidentified. The sequenced material came from PBMCs. The receptor's source is a human donor in good health (CMV status not recorded). Some clones in this sample may be carry-over from other donors' samples. The genes are TRBV9 and TRBJ2-6; D not resolved. The CDR3 spells CASERSGANVLTF. CDR3 DNA sequence: TGTGCCAGCGAGAGATCTGGGGCCAACGTCCTGACTTTC.